At least ten counts were recorded for the clone carrying this T cell receptor (beta chain). Antigen specificity is unknown. The V gene's germline CDR1 is DFQATT and CDR2 SNEGSKA (reference sequence). V lost 4 bases to trimming and J lost 6 bases, with 9 bases between them. The CDR3 is made up of 12 amino acids. Using its own MiXCR run on the RT-PCR reads, TCRdb lists one record per CDR3 protein. The sample records 170,000 or so distinct CDR3 sequences, approximately 12% being singletons. This record comes from a study of response to subunit inactivated influenza vaccine. Study-wide points: The study's authors posited that every seasonal influenza vaccination enlists few new T cells.

The TCR was taken from a man between 45 and 75 years old who received an inactivated influenza vaccine. The chain couples TRBV20-1 to TRBJ2-2; the D gene is possibly TRBD2 (5 bases). Sequenced material: CD8+ T cells sorted from PBMCs, taken less than 30 months after vaccination. Here the CDR3 reads CSAIRGAGELFF. The CDR3, as DNA: TGCAGTGCTATTCGGGGTGCCGGGGAGCTGTTTTTT.